Listed below are T cell receptor beta chains from one sample, sequenced in a study of molecular identifiers for immune sequencing clone quantification. TCRdb fed the PCR reads into MiXCR, producing one record per CDR3 protein. This sample has roughly 320,000 distinct CDR3 sequences, with 24% found just once. The sequenced material came from naive CD8+ T cells from blood, with Jurkat cell RNA spiked in. Every receptor here comes from a human donor in good health. Some libraries in this study had Jurkat cell RNA spiked in. Both conserved end residues are part of each CDR3. D genes are given only for firm matches. Part of the rows lack a size; the others show once, few, many or a class for expanded clones.

V: TRBV27
size: few
J: TRBJ2-7
D: NA
DNA: TGTGCCAGCCGTGGACCGGCCTACGAGCAGTACTTC
CDR3: CASRGPAYEQYF

V: TRBV7-9
size: NA
J: TRBJ1-1
D: NA
DNA: TGTGCCAGCAGCCCTCTTGGACATACGAACACTGAAGCTTGCTTT
CDR3: CASSPLGHTNTEACF

V: TRBV6-1
size: NA
J: TRBJ2-2
D: NA
DNA: TGTGCCAGCAGTGAAGCCAACCCCGGGGAGCTGTTTTTT
CDR3: CASSEANPGELFF

V: TRBV13
size: NA
J: TRBJ2-7
D: TRBD2
DNA: TGTGCCAGCAGCTTAGTAATGAGCGGGGGGGCCCACGAGCAGTACTTC
CDR3: CASSLVMSGGAHEQYF

V: TRBV6-2/TRBV6-3
size: NA
J: TRBJ1-5
D: NA
DNA: TGTGCCAGCACCCTGGAACAGTATAGCAATCAGCCCCAGCATTTT
CDR3: CASTLEQYSNQPQHF

V: TRBV6-4
size: few
J: TRBJ2-7
D: NA
DNA: TGTGCCAGCAGTGACTACAACGGCGAGCAGTACTTC
CDR3: CASSDYNGEQYF

V: TRBV4-1
size: NA
J: TRBJ2-7
D: NA
DNA: TGCGCCAGCAGCCAAGTCCTTAGGGGCGAGCAGTACTTC
CDR3: CASSQVLRGEQYF

V: TRBV7-9
size: few
J: TRBJ1-3
D: TRBD1
DNA: TGTGCCAGCACCCAGGGGGGGCTCGGAAACACCATATATTTT
CDR3: CASTQGGLGNTIYF

V: TRBV20-1
size: NA
J: TRBJ2-7
D: NA
DNA: TGCAGTGCTAGAGATTCAGATTCCTGCGAGCAGTACTTC
CDR3: CSARDSDSCEQYF

V: TRBV20-1
size: many
J: TRBJ2-7
D: NA
DNA: TGCAGTGCTAGAGATCTGGCGGGGTTATGGTACGAGCAGTACTTC
CDR3: CSARDLAGLWYEQYF

V: TRBV9
size: NA
J: TRBJ2-2
D: NA
DNA: TGTGCCAGCAGCGTAGGACTGAACACCGGGGAGCTGATTTTT
CDR3: CASSVGLNTGELIF

V: TRBV12-3/TRBV12-4
size: NA
J: TRBJ2-1
D: TRBD2
DNA: TGTGCCAGCAGTCCCGGGACTAGCATAGATGAGCAGTTCTTC
CDR3: CASSPGTSIDEQFF

V: TRBV7-9
size: many
J: TRBJ2-7
D: TRBD1
DNA: TGTGCCAGCAGCCCCGGACAGGGGATGGACGAGCAGTACTTC
CDR3: CASSPGQGMDEQYF

V: TRBV3-1
size: few
J: TRBJ1-5
D: NA
DNA: TGTGCCAGCAGCCAAGGGTATAGCAATCAGCCCCAGCATTTT
CDR3: CASSQGYSNQPQHF

V: TRBV19
size: many
J: TRBJ1-1
D: NA
DNA: TGTGCCAGCATCCCATCGACCCGGAGTAACACTGAAGCTTTCTTT
CDR3: CASIPSTRSNTEAFF

V: TRBV9
size: many
J: TRBJ1-1
D: NA
DNA: TGTGCCAGCAGCCCAAGCGTAGGTCAGGGGATTGAAGCTTTCTTT
CDR3: CASSPSVGQGIEAFF

V: TRBV30
size: NA
J: TRBJ2-7
D: NA
DNA: TGTGCAGCGGGTCCCTCCTACGAGCAGTACTTC
CDR3: CAAGPSYEQYF

V: TRBV4-3
size: NA
J: TRBJ2-2
D: TRBD1
DNA: TGCGCCAGCAGCCAAGAAGACAGGGGTAGCGGGGAGCTGTTTTTT
CDR3: CASSQEDRGSGELFF

V: TRBV2
size: many
J: TRBJ1-2
D: NA
DNA: TGTGCCAGCAGGCCCATGGGGGTTAACTATGGCTACACCTTC
CDR3: CASRPMGVNYGYTF

V: TRBV11-2
size: once
J: TRBJ2-5
D: TRBD2
DNA: TGTGCCAGCAGCCAAATCGGGACTAGCGGGAGTGGACGGGGAGAGACCCAGTACTTC
CDR3: CASSQIGTSGSGRGETQYF

V: TRBV30
size: NA
J: TRBJ2-1
D: NA
DNA: TGTGCCTGGGACCAAGACCGAGGATTTGCCCGCCATGAGCAGTTCTTC
CDR3: CAWDQDRGFARHEQFF

V: TRBV28
size: many
J: TRBJ2-2
D: NA
DNA: TGTGCCAGCAGTTATCGGGGGCTACGGACCGGGGAGCTGTTTTTT
CDR3: CASSYRGLRTGELFF

V: TRBV12-3/TRBV12-4
size: NA
J: TRBJ2-7
D: NA
DNA: TGTGCCAGCAGTCCCTCGCGTGGGGATACAAGTTCCTACGAGCAGTACTTC
CDR3: CASSPSRGDTSSYEQYF

V: TRBV29-1
size: many
J: TRBJ2-1
D: NA
DNA: TGCAGCGTTGATTCAGGGACCTACAATGAGCAGTTCTTC
CDR3: CSVDSGTYNEQFF

V: TRBV12-3/TRBV12-4
size: many
J: TRBJ2-7
D: NA
DNA: TGTGCCAGCAGTTCCCCCCCAGGCGTGGAGCAGTACTTC
CDR3: CASSSPPGVEQYF